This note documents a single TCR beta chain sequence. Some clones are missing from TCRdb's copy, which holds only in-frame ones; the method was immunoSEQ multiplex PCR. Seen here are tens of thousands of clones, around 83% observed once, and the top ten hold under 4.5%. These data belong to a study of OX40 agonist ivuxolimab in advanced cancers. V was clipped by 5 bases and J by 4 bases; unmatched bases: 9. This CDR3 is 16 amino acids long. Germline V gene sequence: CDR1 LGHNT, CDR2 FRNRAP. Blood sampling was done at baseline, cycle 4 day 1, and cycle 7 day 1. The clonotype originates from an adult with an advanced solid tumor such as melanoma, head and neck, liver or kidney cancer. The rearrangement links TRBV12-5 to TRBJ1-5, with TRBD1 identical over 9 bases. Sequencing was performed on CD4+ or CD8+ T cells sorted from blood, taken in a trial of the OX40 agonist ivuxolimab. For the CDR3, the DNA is TGTGCTAGTGGTCCTGATAGGACAGGGGAAAATCAGCCCCAGCATTTT. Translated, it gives CASGPDRTGENQPQHF.